Presented here are 15 T cell receptor beta chains from one specimen sequenced in a study of blood T cell repertoires in COVID-19 (dated by TCRdb to about 2020). The library was generated by the immunoSEQ multiplex PCR assay. TCRdb re-hosts the immuneACCESS table, in-frame sequences only. Its copies lack some clones; in the studies checked, an unresolved V gene accounts for under half of them, and the cause for the rest is not known. The sample profile shows 140,000 or so clones; 75% to 85% of them were found once. More than 4% of the sample rests with the top ten. The sample comprised peripheral blood. These TCRs come from a woman between 50 and 59 years old with acute or convalescent COVID-19.

This chain joins TRBV7-9 and TRBJ1-4; D call uncertain. The CDR3 sequence is 14 residues long. Deletions cut 5 bases from V and 5 bases from J, with 12 bases between. Germline V gene sequence: CDR1 SEHNR, CDR2 FQNEAQ (reference sequence). The CDR3 DNA is TGTGCCAGCAGCCTAACGGTCCAAAATGAAAAACTGTTTTTT. Protein sequence: CASSLTVQNEKLFF.

The V gene is TRBV6-6, the J gene TRBJ2-3; tentatively, D is TRBD2 (6 bases). The V gene lost 6 bases and the J gene lost 8 bases, with 12 bases spanning the gap. Per the germline V gene, CDR1 is MNHNY and CDR2 is SVGAGI (reference sequence). The CDR3 sequence is 12 residues long. The CDR3 bases are TGTGCCAGCAGCCCAGCGGGCCGTACGCAGTATTTT. Translation: CASSPAGRTQYF.

J is TRBJ1-5 and V is TRBV3-1 (or the pseudogene TRBV3-2); 8 nucleotides agree with TRBD1. CDR1 and CDR2 from the germline V gene are LGHDT and YNNKEL (reference sequence). Trimming removed 3 bases from V and 2 bases from J; junction bases left unmatched: 3. This CDR3 is built from 15 residues. CDR3 loop: CASSHTGQGNQPQHF. The CDR3 coding sequence is TGTGCCAGCAGCCATACGGGACAGGGCAATCAGCCCCAGCATTTT.

The chain employs TRBV7-2 and TRBJ1-4, with a possible D match to TRBD1 (5 bases). The V end was cut by 5 bases, the J end by 2 bases, with 9 bases between. CDR1 is SGHTA and CDR2 is FQGNSA in the germline V gene. The CDR3 is made up of 14 amino acids. This chain's CDR3 is CASSAGGTNEKLFF. DNA for the CDR3: TGTGCCAGCAGCGCGGGGGGGACTAATGAAAAACTGTTTTTT.

The CDR3, as DNA: TGCGCCAGCAGCCAGGGTCCGACTAGCATCAATGAGCAGTTCTTC. This encodes CASSQGPTSINEQFF. The rearrangement joins TRBV4-3 to TRBJ2-1; 7 positions agree with TRBD2. The CDR3 contains 15 residues. Per the germline V gene, CDR1 is LGHNA and CDR2 is YSLEER. V was clipped by 3 bases and J by 6 bases; unmatched bases: 8.

The chain combines TRBV30 with TRBJ2-3; 9 bases are shared with TRBD2. Germline V gives CDR1 GTSNPN, CDR2 SVGIG (reference sequence). The J segment lost 4 bases and the V segment lost 0 bases, leaving 5 bases of the junction unmatched. CDR3 length: 15 residues. As DNA, the CDR3 is TGTGCCTGGAGTGTAGCGGGGGGCCCCGCAGATACGCAGTATTTT. It is translated as CAWSVAGGPADTQYF. Using reference TRBV30 and TRBJ2-3 for the parts outside the CDR3, the full variable domain is SQTIHQWPATLVQPVGSPLSLECTVEGTSNPNLYWYRQAAGRGLQLLFYSVGIGQISSEVPQNLSASRPQDRQFILSSKKLLLSDSGFYLCAWSVAGGPADTQYFGPGTRLTVL.

The genes are TRBV5-1 and TRBJ1-4, with D perhaps TRBD1 (6 bases). Per the germline V gene, CDR1 is SGHRS and CDR2 is YFSETQ. V gave up 2 bases and J gave up 5 bases, with 10 bases separating them. This CDR3 region has 14 residues. The CDR3 bases are TGCGCCAGCAGCTTCGGACAGATAAATGAAAAACTGTTTTTT. This codes for CASSFGQINEKLFF.

The genes are TRBV4-2 and TRBJ2-2; 13 nucleotides line up with TRBD2. There are 16 residues in the CDR3. J was trimmed by 7 bases and V by 5 bases; bases with no gene match: 7. The germline V gene encodes CDR1 LGHNA and CDR2 YNFKEQ. The CDR3 DNA is TGTGCCAGCAGCATAGGACTAGCGGGGGAAGGCGGGGAGCTGTTTTTT. Translation gives CASSIGLAGEGGELFF.

This rearrangement joins TRBV5-6 to TRBJ1-3, with D uncertain. CDR3 length: 15 amino acids. Looked up from germline, CDR1 is SGHDT and CDR2 is YYEEEE. V lost 1 base and J 1 base, leaving 9 bases between the germline ends. CDR3 in amino acids: CASSLPSLSGNTIYF. The CDR3 DNA follows: TGTGCCAGCAGCTTGCCGTCGCTATCTGGAAACACCATATATTTT.

The chain combines TRBV30 with TRBJ2-7; 11 positions agree with TRBD1. V trimming: 0 bases; J trimming: 4 bases; junction bases outside the gene matches: 5. The CDR3 runs to 15 residues. Per the germline V gene, CDR1 is GTSNPN and CDR2 is SVGIG (reference sequence). The CDR3 here is CAWSVQGTGGYEQYF. The CDR3 DNA reads as TGTGCCTGGAGTGTACAGGGGACAGGGGGTTACGAGCAGTACTTC.

This clone was detected only a few times. The chain uses TRBV7-3 and TRBJ2-1; D is uncertain. Deletions cut 1 base from V and 7 bases from J, with 8 bases between. The germline gives CDR1 SGHTA, CDR2 FQGTGA. The CDR3 extends over 13 amino acids. This CDR3 reads CASSLSPSNEQFF. Written as DNA, the CDR3 is TGTGCCAGCAGCTTAAGTCCCTCTAATGAGCAGTTCTTC.

The J gene is TRBJ2-7, the V gene TRBV4-2, with 8 bases fitting TRBD2. The CDR3 runs 15 residues. The V gene's germline CDR1 is LGHNA and CDR2 YNFKEQ. J was trimmed by 8 bases and V by 1 base; bases with no gene match: 10. Here the CDR3 DNA reads TGTGCCAGCAGCCAAGGAGCGGGGGTAGATCTTCAGCAGTACTTC. It codes for CASSQGAGVDLQQYF.

V gene TRBV5-4 combines with J gene TRBJ2-1, with TRBD2 matching over 9 bases. The CDR3 is 17 amino acids. Losses at the gene ends were 1 base for V and 4 bases for J; bases not matched to a gene: 9. Germline values: CDR1 SGHNT, CDR2 YYREEE (reference sequence). CDR3 nucleotide sequence: TGTGCCAGCAGCTTGCCCGCGGGGGGGCTCGGTTACAATGAGCAGTTCTTC. Translation: CASSLPAGGLGYNEQFF.

The J gene is TRBJ2-7, the V gene TRBV13; D possibly corresponds to TRBD1 (6 bases). The V gene lost 6 bases and the J gene lost 4 bases, with 13 bases spanning the gap. CDR1 PRHDT and CDR2 FYEKMQ come from the germline V gene (reference sequence). There are 13 residues in the CDR3. The CDR3 sequence is CASSPQGFYEQYF. The CDR3 DNA reads as TGTGCCAGCAGTCCACAGGGATTTTACGAGCAGTACTTC.

The chain uses TRBV18 and TRBJ2-5; the D is unclear. Germline V gives CDR1 KGHSH, CDR2 LQKENI. The CDR3 is 14 amino acids. Between the trimmed V and J ends, which lost 1 base and 1 base, there was a span of 7 bases. The CDR3 region is CASSPRAGQETQYF. Here the CDR3 DNA reads TGTGCCAGCTCACCACGGGCAGGCCAAGAGACCCAGTACTTC.